This T cell receptor beta chain was sequenced for a study of monozygotic twins with inflammatory bowel disease. Added by template switching were UMIs that each held a 6-nucleotide sample barcode. Each CDR3 protein gets one entry in TCRdb, which reprocessed the 5' RACE reads and gives no DNA. The table lists more than 110,000 distinct CDR3 sequences, with 1.2% in the top ten. The germline V gene encodes CDR1 DFQATT and CDR2 SNEGSKA (reference sequence). The CDR3 has 15 amino acids. This chain connects TRBV20-1 to TRBJ1-5; the TCRdb D gene call, TRBD1, has no DNA to confirm it. This clonotype was obtained from a human donor with ulcerative colitis or Crohn's disease, or a healthy co-twin of an affected twin (not recorded which). The source material was blood. The chain's CDR3 is CSAPPTFYSNQPQHF.